The present T cell receptor beta chain was sequenced within a study of siplizumab effects on memory and regulatory T cells. Here immunoSEQ multiplex PCR was the method, and the copy in TCRdb shows in-frame clones only, minus some. This repertoire shows nearly 95,000 clones, about 94% found once; its top ten account for around 0.3%. This CDR3 has 11 residues. The V gene's germline CDR1 is SNHLY and CDR2 FYNNEI. V was cut by 2 bases and J by 3 bases, with 2 bases left in between. The rearrangement joins TRBV2 to TRBJ2-7, with unresolved D. The sequenced material came from non-Treg CD4+ T cells sorted from blood. This receptor was obtained from a human donor in good health. The CDR3 reads CASSEIYEQYF. In nucleotides, the CDR3 is TGTGCCAGCAGTGAAATCTACGAGCAGTACTTC.